These T cell receptor beta chains were read from a single sample in a study of molecular identifiers for immune sequencing clone quantification. TCRdb independently ran MiXCR on the PCR reads; one entry per CDR3 protein. The repertoire holds under 650,000 distinct CDR3 sequences, 20% seen once, with approximately 0.9% in the top ten. Sample: naive CD8+ T cells from blood, with Jurkat cell RNA spiked in. All receptors derive from a human donor in good health. Some libraries in this study had Jurkat cell RNA spiked in. Both conserved end residues are part of each CDR3. A D gene is named only where the DNA matches it firmly. Rows may omit the clone size; those that give it use once, few, many or a size class.

few,TRBJ2-3,NA,TRBV15,TGTGCCACCAGCCAGTTGACTGGCGGGGCTGATACGCAGTATTTT,CATSQLTGGADTQYF
many,TRBJ1-1,NA,TRBV5-8,TGTGCCAGCAGTACTAACCCGAACACTGAAGCTTTCTTT,CASSTNPNTEAFF
few,TRBJ2-2,TRBD2,TRBV29-1,TGCAGCGTAGATGGACTAGCGGCCCGCTCCAACACCGGGGAGCTGTTTTTT,CSVDGLAARSNTGELFF
many,TRBJ2-5,TRBD1,TRBV30,TGTGCCTGGAGCACCGGGACAGGCCAAGAGACCCAGTACTTC,CAWSTGTGQETQYF
NA,TRBJ1-2,TRBD1,TRBV30,TGTGCCTGGAGTGTACAGGGGAGCGATGGCTACACCTTC,CAWSVQGSDGYTF
few,TRBJ2-1,NA,TRBV6-5,TGTGCCAGCAGTTACGGTCTCCGGAATGAGCAGTTCTTC,CASSYGLRNEQFF
many,TRBJ2-3,NA,TRBV7-9,TGTGCCAGCAGCCCTCTGGGGGATACGCAGTATTTT,CASSPLGDTQYF
NA,TRBJ2-1,TRBD1,TRBV7-9,TGTGCCAGCCAGAACAGGGGGGATGAGCAGTTCTTC,CASQNRGDEQFF
many,TRBJ2-7,NA,TRBV12-3/TRBV12-4,TGTGCCAGCAGTTGGAGCTCCTACGAGCAGTACTTC,CASSWSSYEQYF
many,TRBJ1-5,TRBD1,TRBV2,TGTGCCAGCAGTGAGTCGACAGGGGGCATGTATAGCAATCAGCCCCAGCATTTT,CASSESTGGMYSNQPQHF
many,TRBJ2-7,TRBD2,TRBV20-1,TGCAGTGCCAGGAGCGGGACCTCCTACGAGCAGTACTTC,CSARSGTSYEQYF
many,TRBJ1-5,TRBD1,TRBV30,TGTGCCTGGAGTGCAGGACAGGGCCCCTATCAGCCCCAGCATTTT,CAWSAGQGPYQPQHF
few,TRBJ1-4,NA,TRBV11-2,TGTGCCAGCAGCACCGGGACAAAAACAACTAATGAAAAACTGTTTTTT,CASSTGTKTTNEKLFF
many,TRBJ1-2,NA,TRBV5-4,TGTGCCAGCAGCTTGGAAGTTCAACAGTATGATAACTATGGCTACACCTTC,CASSLEVQQYDNYGYTF
NA,TRBJ2-2,NA,TRBV27,TGTGCCGTTCAGGGCTCCGGGGAGCTGTTTTTT,CAVQGSGELFF
many,TRBJ2-7,NA,TRBV20-1,TGCAGTGCTATGGGGTATGAGTCAGACCCAAAAAATATCTACGAGCAGTACTTC,CSAMGYESDPKNIYEQYF
NA,TRBJ2-7,NA,TRBV7-9,TGTGCCACCGTGACGGATGGGGCCAGATACGAGCAGTACTTC,CATVTDGARYEQYF
NA,TRBJ2-7,TRBD2,TRBV5-4,TGTGCCAGCAGCTTTGGACTAGCGGCTTCCTACGAGCAGTACTTC,CASSFGLAASYEQYF
many,TRBJ2-7,TRBD2,TRBV13,TGTGCCAGCAGCCGTACTAGCGGGGGGCTCCTTAGCTCCTACGAGCAGTACTTC,CASSRTSGGLLSSYEQYF
many,TRBJ2-7,NA,TRBV19,TGTGCCAGTAATGGGCCAGCAGACGAGCAGTACTTC,CASNGPADEQYF
many,TRBJ1-1,NA,TRBV29-1,TGCAGCGTTGAATTGGGGATGGGAGCTTTCTTT,CSVELGMGAFF
many,TRBJ1-6,NA,TRBV29-1,TGCAGCGTTGAAGAAGGATATAATTCACCCCTCCACTTT,CSVEEGYNSPLHF
many,TRBJ2-7,TRBD1,TRBV4-2,TGTGCCAGCAGCCAAGAGGGACAGGGGGGCTCCTACGAGCAGTACTTC,CASSQEGQGGSYEQYF
NA,TRBJ2-1,NA,TRBV7-3,TGTGCCAGCAGCTTAAGTCGACTAGGGTCCTACAATGAGCAGTTCTTC,CASSLSRLGSYNEQFF
many,TRBJ2-7,TRBD2,TRBV20-1,TGCAGTGCAAAACTAGCGGATCGCTACGAGCAGTACTTC,CSAKLADRYEQYF
many,TRBJ2-1,NA,TRBV13,TGTGCCAGCAGCTCTATCCAGACACAGAGCTCCTACAATGAGCAGTTCTTC,CASSSIQTQSSYNEQFF
few,TRBJ2-5,TRBD2,TRBV3-1,TGTGCCAGCAGCCCCAGGGCCGGACTAGCGGGGGGCCATTCAGAGACCCAGTACTTC,CASSPRAGLAGGHSETQYF
NA,TRBJ2-7,NA,TRBV27,TGTGCCAGCAGGGGCTATACCTACGAGCAGTACTTC,CASRGYTYEQYF
NA,TRBJ2-5,NA,TRBV6-2/TRBV6-3,TGTGCCAGCAGTCATTCGGGACATCTCCAAGAGACCCAGTACTTC,CASSHSGHLQETQYF
many,TRBJ2-3,TRBD1,TRBV5-4,TGTGCCAGCAGCTGGTCGGGACAGTTATCCACAGATACGCAGTATTTT,CASSWSGQLSTDTQYF
many,TRBJ2-3,NA,TRBV25-1,TGTGCCAGCAGTTGGGGGGCTCTGACAGATACGCAGTATTTT,CASSWGALTDTQYF
few,TRBJ2-1,NA,TRBV27,TGTGCCAGCAGTTTAACCCGGACAGCCTACAATGAGCAGTTCTTC,CASSLTRTAYNEQFF
many,TRBJ2-4,NA,TRBV30,TGTGCCTGGACAGGGAGTGACATTCAGTACTTC,CAWTGSDIQYF
few,TRBJ2-1,TRBD1,TRBV4-1,TGCGCCAGCAGCCAGACAGGGGGATCCTACAATGAGCAGTTCTTC,CASSQTGGSYNEQFF
few,TRBJ2-7,TRBD2,TRBV27,TGTGCCAGCAGTGCCGGGACTAGTTTGGACGAGCAGTACTTC,CASSAGTSLDEQYF
many,TRBJ1-5,TRBD1,TRBV6-2/TRBV6-3,TGTGCCAGCAGTATTGGACAGGGGACCAATCAGCCCCAGCATTTT,CASSIGQGTNQPQHF
few,TRBJ2-3,NA,TRBV16,TGTGCCAGCAGCCAATCGGGAGCTTCAGATACGCAGTATTTT,CASSQSGASDTQYF
many,TRBJ1-4,NA,TRBV7-9,TGTGCCAGCAGCTTAGAATATCAGCGTGAAAAACTGTTTTTT,CASSLEYQREKLFF
many,TRBJ1-1,NA,TRBV12-3/TRBV12-4,TGTGCCAGCAGTCCCCAGGGGCACGCTTTCTTT,CASSPQGHAFF
many,TRBJ1-2,NA,TRBV20-1,TGCAGTGCTAATACCGAATATGGCTACACCTTC,CSANTEYGYTF
many,TRBJ2-7,NA,TRBV6-2/TRBV6-3,TGTGCCAGCAGTCTATGGGGGGTCGACGAGCAGTACTTC,CASSLWGVDEQYF
NA,TRBJ1-6,NA,TRBV4-3,TGCGCCAGCAGCCAAGAAAGGGGGTGGTATAATTCACCCCTCCACTTT,CASSQERGWYNSPLHF
NA,TRBJ2-3,TRBD2,TRBV20-1,TGCAGTGCTAGAGGCCCCACTAGCGGGATTACAGATACGCGGTATTTT,CSARGPTSGITDTRYF
many,TRBJ2-5,TRBD2,TRBV7-2,TGTGCCAGCAGGCCGGGACTAGCATGGGAGACCCAGTACTTC,CASRPGLAWETQYF
many,TRBJ1-6,NA,TRBV4-2,TGTGCCAGCAGCCAAGAGCCCGGGGACAATAATTCACCCCTCCACTTT,CASSQEPGDNNSPLHF
NA,TRBJ1-2,NA,TRBV30,TGTGCCTGGACGGTTGGCTACTATGGCTACACCTTC,CAWTVGYYGYTF
few,TRBJ1-6,NA,TRBV7-2,TGTGCCAGCAGCTTAGTTCCCCCCGGTTCACCCCTCCACTTT,CASSLVPPGSPLHF
NA,TRBJ2-3,NA,TRBV15,TGTGCCACCAGCAGGTGGTTGGGGACTTCAGGGGAAGATACGCAGTATTTT,CATSRWLGTSGEDTQYF
NA,TRBJ2-1,NA,TRBV12-3/TRBV12-4,TGTGCCAGCAGCACCCCTAGGGACCCCTACAATGAGCAGTTCTTC,CASSTPRDPYNEQFF
NA,TRBJ2-7,TRBD1,TRBV11-2,TGTGCCAGCAGCTCCTGGACAGGGGACTACGAGCAGTACTTC,CASSSWTGDYEQYF
many,TRBJ1-2,NA,TRBV6-5,TGTGCCAGCAGTTACTCTACAGGAATAAGGGGCTACACCTTC,CASSYSTGIRGYTF
many,TRBJ1-5,TRBD1,TRBV18,TGTGCCAGCTCACCAGACAGGGCATATAGCAATCAGCCCCAGCATTTT,CASSPDRAYSNQPQHF
many,TRBJ1-1,TRBD1,TRBV5-1,TGCGCCAGCAGCTTGGGACAGGGATTCGCTGAAGCTTTCTTT,CASSLGQGFAEAFF
many,TRBJ2-3,TRBD2,TRBV28,TGTGCCAGCAGTTTTCGACTAGCGGGAGAGATTCCTAGCACAGATACGCAGTATTTT,CASSFRLAGEIPSTDTQYF
NA,TRBJ2-5,TRBD1,TRBV19,TGTGCCAGTAGTATTTCAGGGACAGTCCGAGTAGAGACCCAGTACTTC,CASSISGTVRVETQYF
few,TRBJ2-7,TRBD2,TRBV11-3,TGTGCCAGCAGCTTAGCCCCACTAGCGGGAGAGGTTGAAGAGCAGTACTTC,CASSLAPLAGEVEEQYF
many,TRBJ1-1,NA,TRBV20-1,TGCAGTGCTCTAGAGAACACTGAAGCTTTCTTT,CSALENTEAFF